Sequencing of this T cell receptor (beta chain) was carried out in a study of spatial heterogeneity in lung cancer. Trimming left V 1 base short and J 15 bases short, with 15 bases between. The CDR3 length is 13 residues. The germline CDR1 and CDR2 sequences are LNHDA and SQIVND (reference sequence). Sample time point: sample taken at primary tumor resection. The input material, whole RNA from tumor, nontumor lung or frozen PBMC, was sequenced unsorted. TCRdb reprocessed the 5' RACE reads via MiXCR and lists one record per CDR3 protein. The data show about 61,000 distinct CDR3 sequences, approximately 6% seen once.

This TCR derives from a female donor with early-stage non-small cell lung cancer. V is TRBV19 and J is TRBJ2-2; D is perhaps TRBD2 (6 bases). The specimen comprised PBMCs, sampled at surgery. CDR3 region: CASSIGDSQRVFF. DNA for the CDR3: TGTGCCAGTAGTATAGGGGACTCCCAGAGAGTGTTTTTT.